What follows are 30 T cell receptor beta chains derived from one specimen sequenced in a study of T-cell reconstitution after alpha-beta-depleted transplantation in children. Preparation of the TCRbeta library used unique molecular identifiers. Via MiXCR, TCRdb re-called the PCR reads, giving one row per CDR3 protein. Found here are around 680,000 distinct CDR3 sequences, approximately 16% of them singletons; the top ten hold 1.1%. The sequences come from PBMCs from the stem cell graft donor, collected from the stem cell graft. These receptors all stem from a human donor who donated a stem cell graft to a child with acute myeloid leukemia.

This clonotype was seen repeatedly, ten times or more. The genes are TRBV18 and TRBJ2-5; a weak D match, TRBD1 (5 bases). Trimming took off 2 bases at V and 5 bases at J, with 9 bases between the two ends. The CDR3 loop spans 13 amino acids. Germline values: CDR1 KGHSH, CDR2 LQKENI. CDR3 sequence: CASSPGHGETQYF. DNA of the CDR3: TGTGCCAGCTCACCAGGACACGGTGAGACCCAGTACTTC.

This chain connects TRBV7-2 to TRBJ1-1; no definite D call. Trimming took off 0 bases at V and 5 bases at J, with 7 bases between the two ends. Germline-derived CDR1 and CDR2 are SGHTA and FQGNSA. This CDR3 has 13 amino acids. In DNA, the CDR3 is TGTGCCAGCAGCTTAGCGCAGCGGACTGAAGCTTTCTTT. This encodes CASSLAQRTEAFF.

This rearrangement joins TRBV10-3 to TRBJ2-5, with D tentatively TRBD2 (5 bases). Germline assignment: CDR1 ENHRY and CDR2 SYGVKD. V was shortened by 8 bases and J by 3 bases, with 16 bases between the two germline ends. The CDR3 runs to 14 residues. The CDR3 protein is CAIAGEPRKETQYF. In DNA form, the CDR3 reads TGTGCCATCGCCGGGGAGCCCCGGAAAGAGACCCAGTACTTC.

This clonotype was picked up many times. CDR3 sequence: CSAMDYSSTDTQYF. The CDR3 DNA follows: TGCAGTGCTATGGACTACTCTAGCACAGATACGCAGTATTTT. The chain carries TRBV20-1 and TRBJ2-3; weak D call: TRBD2 (6 bases). CDR1 and CDR2 (germline): DFQATT, SNEGSKA (reference sequence). V was clipped by 4 bases and J by 0 bases, with 11 bases between them. The CDR3 totals 14 residues.

This clonotype was counted ten times or more. CDR3 sequence: CASSLDGGVGTEAFF. The CDR3 bases are TGTGCCAGCAGCTTAGACGGCGGGGTGGGGACTGAAGCTTTCTTT. This chain uses TRBV7-2 with TRBJ1-1; D unclear. V was shortened by 1 base and J by 5 bases, with 14 bases between the two germline ends. CDR1 and CDR2 (germline): SGHTA, FQGNSA. The CDR3 totals 15 residues. The full variable domain, in which reference TRBV7-2 and TRBJ1-1 provide the parts outside the CDR3, is GAGVSQSPSNKVTEKGKDVELRCDPISGHTALYWYRQSLGQGLEFLIYFQGNSAPDKSGLPSDRFSAERTGGSVSTLTIQRTQQEDSAVYLCASSLDGGVGTEAFFGQGTRLTVV.

A single count supports this clonotype. The chain combines TRBV7-2 with TRBJ1-1; no firm D call. Germline V lookup: CDR1 SGHTA, CDR2 FQGNSA. The V and J ends lost 1 base and 7 bases respectively, with 16 bases between them. The CDR3 covers 15 residues. The DNA for the CDR3 is TGTGCCAGCAGCTTAGGTGAATGGACGGGAGGTGAAGCTTTCTTT. This encodes CASSLGEWTGGEAFF.

The sample holds many counts of this clonotype. The V call is TRBV20-1, the J call TRBJ2-3, with 11 bases aligning to TRBD2. The CDR3 covers 14 residues. CDR1 is DFQATT and CDR2 is SNEGSKA in the germline V gene (reference sequence). The ends lost 6 bases at V and 2 bases at J; junction bases unmatched: 4. CDR3: CSALSGGDTDTQYF. The DNA of the CDR3 is TGCAGTGCACTTAGCGGGGGGGACACAGATACGCAGTATTTT.

This chain joins TRBV25-1 and TRBJ2-1; TRBD1 aligns across 7 bases. Germline CDR1 is MGHDK and CDR2 is SYGVNS. CDR3 length equals 17 residues. V was pared by 6 bases and J by 0 bases, with 11 bases of the junction left unmatched. The CDR3 bases are TGTGCCAGCAGCGCAGTAGGGGGCCTGAGCTCCTACAATGAGCAGTTCTTC. Protein sequence: CASSAVGGLSSYNEQFF.

This clonotype was observed a few times. This sequence joins TRBV7-2 and TRBJ1-5, with TRBD1 matching 9 bases. J lost 6 bases, V lost 5 bases, and 8 bases had no gene match. The CDR3 consists of 15 residues. CDR1 and CDR2 (germline): SGHTA, FQGNSA. The chain's CDR3 is CASSVSTGGSQPQHF. In DNA form, the CDR3 reads TGTGCCAGCAGCGTCTCGACAGGGGGGAGTCAGCCCCAGCATTTT.

This clonotype was detected many times. The chain joins TRBV20-1 to TRBJ2-7, with D unclear. The germline V and J ends were trimmed by 3 bases and 5 bases, with 14 bases remaining between them. Germline V gene data show CDR1 as DFQATT and CDR2 as SNEGSKA (reference sequence). The CDR3 has 13 amino acids. CDR3: CSARETTLDEQYV. In DNA, the CDR3 is TGCAGTGCTAGGGAGACCACCCTCGACGAGCAGTACGTC.

This clonotype was seen at least ten times. The CDR3 nucleotides are TGCAGTGCTAGACAGGGGGCTTACGAGCAGTACTTC. Protein product: CSARQGAYEQYF. J is TRBJ2-7 and V is TRBV20-1, with 8 bases fitting TRBD1. J was trimmed by 4 bases and V by 2 bases; bases with no gene match: 1. Per germline, CDR1 DFQATT and CDR2 SNEGSKA (reference sequence). The CDR3 spans 12 residues.

Only one count was recorded for this clonotype. One junction end disagrees with the germline gene, perhaps due to a read error. The V gene is TRBV12-3 or TRBV12-4, the J gene TRBJ2-3; D possibly corresponds to TRBD2 (6 bases). CDR3 length: 16 residues. The CDR3 DNA follows: TGTGCCAGCAGTTTCGGGGCGGGGAGAAGCACAGATACGAAGTATTTT. This sequence encodes CASSFGAGRSTDTKYF.

This clonotype was recorded a few times. The rearrangement uses TRBV27 and TRBJ1-2; tentatively, D is TRBD1 (5 bases). The CDR3 has 14 amino acids. The V gene lost 8 bases and the J gene lost 6 bases, with 19 bases spanning the gap. From germline, CDR1 is MNHEY and CDR2 SMNVEV (reference sequence). The chain's CDR3 is CASGQQGGLDGYTF. In DNA, the CDR3 is TGTGCCAGCGGGCAGCAGGGAGGTTTAGATGGCTACACCTTC.

This clonotype was counted at least ten times. The rearrangement joins TRBV29-1 to TRBJ2-7; maybe TRBD1 (5 bases). Trimming cost V 4 bases and J 9 bases, with 13 bases left between them. Germline CDR1 is SQVTM and CDR2 is ANQGSEA. The CDR3 has 11 amino acids. In DNA form, the CDR3 reads TGCAGCGTTGGGGCAGGGTATTCGCAGTACTTC. Translated, it gives CSVGAGYSQYF.

The gene calls are TRBV5-1 and TRBJ2-7, with 7 bases aligning to TRBD2. V was clipped by 1 base and J by 1 base; unmatched bases: 5. Germline lookup yields CDR1 SGHRS and CDR2 YFSETQ. The CDR3 sequence is 15 residues long. The CDR3, as DNA: TGCGCCAGCAGCTTGAGAAGGGAGGGGTCCTACGAGCAGTACTTC. It translates to CASSLRREGSYEQYF.

The chain is built from TRBV5-1 and TRBJ1-2; a possible D gene is TRBD1 (6 bases). Germline lookup yields CDR1 SGHRS and CDR2 YFSETQ. Trimming left V 4 bases short and J 2 bases short, with 21 bases between. The CDR3 sequence is 17 residues long. CDR3: CASSEQGPGRPNYGYTF. CDR3 coding DNA: TGCGCCAGCAGCGAACAGGGACCTGGCCGCCCAAACTATGGCTACACCTTC.

This clonotype appeared many times. The chain uses TRBV20-1 and TRBJ1-1, with D uncertain. This CDR3 has 13 amino acids. CDR1 is DFQATT, CDR2 SNEGSKA, per germline (reference sequence). The germline V and J ends were trimmed by 3 bases and 1 base, with 9 bases remaining between them. The CDR3 region has the DNA TGCAGTGCTAGTCATGATCGGAACACTGAAGCTTTCTTT. It translates to CSASHDRNTEAFF.

There are a few counts of this clonotype. The genes are TRBV7-9 and TRBJ1-1; D is possibly TRBD1 (6 bases). Germline assignment: CDR1 SEHNR and CDR2 FQNEAQ (reference sequence). This CDR3 comprises 12 residues. With 6 bases removed from V and 6 bases from J, the gap between germline ends came to 11 bases. Here the CDR3 reads CASSQQGPEAFF. In DNA form, the CDR3 reads TGTGCCAGCAGTCAACAGGGCCCTGAAGCTTTCTTT.

The chain combines TRBV6-2 or TRBV6-3 with TRBJ1-1; a possible D gene is TRBD1 (6 bases). V lost 8 bases and J 2 bases, leaving 18 bases between the germline ends. The CDR3 length is 15 residues. From germline, CDR1 is MNHEY and CDR2 SVGEGT. This CDR3 is CASGRTARINTEAFF. The CDR3 nucleotides are TGTGCCAGCGGAAGGACAGCGAGAATAAACACTGAAGCTTTCTTT.

The chain is built from TRBV11-3 and TRBJ2-7; 8 positions agree with TRBD1. CDR3 length: 15 amino acids. V lost 5 bases, J lost 0 bases, and 6 bases stayed unmatched. In germline, CDR1 is SGHNT, CDR2 YENEEA. The CDR3 sequence: CASSARTGYSYEQYF. DNA for the CDR3: TGTGCCAGCAGCGCCAGGACAGGGTACTCCTACGAGCAGTACTTC.

The chain recombines TRBV7-2 with TRBJ1-1; D unresolved. The V end was cut by 5 bases, the J end by 1 base, with 20 bases between. There are 17 residues in the CDR3. Germline V gene lookup returns CDR1 SGHTA and CDR2 FQGNSA. The CDR3 protein is CASSTGGGVIQNTEAFF. CDR3 bases: TGTGCCAGCAGCACGGGCGGAGGAGTGATCCAGAACACTGAAGCTTTCTTT. The variable domain in full, with the rest retrieved from reference TRBV7-2 and TRBJ1-1, is GAGVSQSPSNKVTEKGKDVELRCDPISGHTALYWYRQSLGQGLEFLIYFQGNSAPDKSGLPSDRFSAERTGGSVSTLTIQRTQQEDSAVYLCASSTGGGVIQNTEAFFGQGTRLTVV.

This clonotype was found many times. The rearrangement joins TRBV29-1 to TRBJ2-1, with 7 bases that match TRBD1. This CDR3 has 13 amino acids. V dropped 7 bases and J dropped 2; count of bases not matched to a gene: 5. Germline CDR1 is SQVTM and CDR2 is ANQGSEA. The CDR3 DNA sequence: TGCAGCGCCTTAGGACAGGCCTACAATGAGCAGTTCTTC. Its protein is CSALGQAYNEQFF.

In its sample, this clonotype was seen many times. This chain's CDR3 is CASSLQGTVSNQPQHF. The CDR3 bases are TGTGCCAGCAGCTTACAGGGGACTGTGAGCAATCAGCCCCAGCATTTT. V is TRBV7-2 and J is TRBJ1-5, with D possibly matching TRBD1 (6 bases). The V end lost 2 bases, the J end lost 1 base, and 12 bases lay between the germline ends. This CDR3 has 16 residues. Germline V gene lookup returns CDR1 SGHTA and CDR2 FQGNSA.

This clonotype was detected a few times. This chain uses TRBV5-1 with TRBJ1-2, with TRBD1 matching over 10 bases. After removal of 3 bases from V and 8 bases from J, the junction contained 7 bases not matched to a gene. Germline V lookup: CDR1 SGHRS, CDR2 YFSETQ. The CDR3 runs 14 residues. CDR3 sequence reads: CASSWRQGADGYTF. CDR3 in DNA: TGCGCCAGCAGCTGGAGACAGGGGGCGGACGGCTACACCTTC.

This clonotype was detected ten times or more. The chain employs TRBV25-1 and TRBJ2-3; TRBD1 aligns across 7 bases. The V gene's germline CDR1 is MGHDK and CDR2 SYGVNS. This CDR3 comprises 15 residues. The V segment lost 10 bases and the J segment 1 base; nucleotides outside the gene matches: 11. CDR3 loop: CATRRSGQGTDTQYF. The CDR3 DNA reads TGTGCCACCAGAAGATCTGGACAGGGCACAGATACGCAGTATTTT.

This clonotype was seen repeatedly, ten times or more. The CDR3: CSAWGQGNEPQHF. The CDR3 coding sequence is TGCAGTGCTTGGGGACAGGGGAACGAGCCCCAGCATTTT. The J gene is TRBJ1-5, the V gene TRBV20-1, with 10 nucleotides matching TRBD1. The junction had 6 bases not matched to a gene; V was cut back by 5 bases and J by 8 bases. CDR3 length equals 13 residues. CDR1 and CDR2 from the germline V gene are DFQATT and SNEGSKA (reference sequence).

This clonotype occurred many times. The CDR3 protein is CSARETGTLLYNEQFF. In DNA form, the CDR3 reads TGCAGTGCTAGAGAGACCGGGACTTTACTCTACAATGAGCAGTTCTTC. V gene TRBV20-1 combines with J gene TRBJ2-1; tentative D call: TRBD2 (6 bases). This CDR3 is 16 amino acids long. Germline V gives CDR1 DFQATT, CDR2 SNEGSKA (reference sequence). V was cut by 0 bases and J by 3 bases, with 15 bases left in between.

This clonotype has more than one count but fewer than ten. The chain links TRBV12-3 or TRBV12-4 to TRBJ2-3; D is possibly TRBD1 (5 bases). V gave up 4 bases and J gave up 5 bases, with 10 bases separating them. The CDR3 consists of 13 residues. The CDR3 DNA reads TGTGCCAGCAGTTACATCAGGGAAGATACGCAGTATTTT. It specifies CASSYIREDTQYF.

This clonotype was picked up many times. The chain has TRBV5-5 and TRBJ1-1, with TRBD1 as a possible D gene (5 bases). The V end was cut by 0 bases, the J end by 3 bases, with 15 bases between. In germline, CDR1 is SGHKS, CDR2 YYEKEE (reference sequence). CDR3 length: 16 amino acids. This CDR3 is CASSLGLGAGDTEAFF. The CDR3 bases are TGTGCCAGCAGCTTGGGCCTAGGGGCGGGGGACACTGAAGCTTTCTTT.

This clonotype was observed a handful of times. The chain has TRBV5-6 and TRBJ1-5; D call uncertain. CDR3 length: 13 amino acids. Between the trimmed V and J ends, which lost 4 bases and 2 bases, there was a span of 7 bases. The germline V gene has CDR1 SGHDT and CDR2 YYEEEE. This CDR3 reads CASSKTRNQPQHF. The CDR3 DNA is TGTGCCAGCAGCAAAACCCGCAATCAGCCCCAGCATTTT.